This T cell receptor beta chain was sequenced in a study of CD8+ T cells in alopecia areata. Study at large: The study gave treated patients oral tofacitinib at 5 to 10 mg twice daily. Scoring of severity for treated patients was based on percentage of affected scalp area.

It was cDNA, reverse transcribed from extracted RNA, that served as the sequencing template. Produced via immunoSEQ multiplex PCR; TCRdb's table is partial and in-frame only. This sample has some 110,000 clones, with about three fifths found just once. This sample's treatment: oral pan-JAK inhibitor, 5-10 mg twice daily. The V gene lost 6 bases and the J gene lost 5 bases, with 11 bases spanning the gap. This CDR3 comprises 13 residues. CDR1 and CDR2 from the germline V gene are MNHEY and SVGAGI. The starting material was CD8+ T cells sorted from blood, obtained at week 24, from a patient treated with tofacitinib. This sequence joins TRBV6-5 and TRBJ2-4; D remains ambiguous. The clonotype comes from a human donor with alopecia areata. CDR3 sequence: CASSPLPENIQYF. CDR3 DNA sequence: TGTGCCAGCAGCCCTCTCCCCGAAAACATTCAGTACTTC.